The following is a T cell receptor (beta chain) sequence with its context. Its antigen remains unknown. This entry comes from a study of cytomegalovirus exposure and HLA in healthy donors. PCR primers comprised 60 Vbeta and 13 Jbeta primers. Generated by immunoSEQ multiplex PCR, the TCRdb table keeps only in-frame clones and is missing some. Of about 180,000 clones in the sample, 80% to 85% were seen once. General study findings and limits: Reports described diagnosis of cytomegalovirus status by the classifier as highly specific and sensitive. Versus the approximately 700-donor mean, an Asian-associated ancestry cluster reportedly showed fewer N-insertions in a later analysis.

V lost 0 bases, J lost 4 bases, and 10 bases lay in between. There are 15 residues in the CDR3. The germline V gene encodes CDR1 SGHAT and CDR2 FQDESV (reference sequence). V and J are TRBV11-1 and TRBJ2-1, with TRBD2 as a possible D gene (6 bases). Sequenced material: PBMCs. This TCR derives from a woman between 25 and 40 years old in good health and CMV-seronegative. CDR3 sequence: CASSLAAGGYNEQFF. CDR3 in DNA: TGTGCCAGCAGCTTAGCGGCAGGAGGGTACAATGAGCAGTTCTTC.